The 23 T cell receptor beta chains given below trace back to one sample, sequenced in a study of T cell responses to AZD1222 COVID-19 vaccine. Clones were read by immunoSEQ multiplex PCR, and TCRdb kept only the in-frame ones, dropping some. The sample lists 100,000 to 150,000 clones; roughly 88% were seen once. Sequences were derived from peripheral blood, sampled on day 0 of AZD1222 vaccination. Every receptor here comes from an adult in good health.

The gene calls are TRBV6-5 and TRBJ1-5; weak D call: TRBD1 (6 bases). The CDR3 is 13 residues long. Germline loops: CDR1 MNHEY, CDR2 SVGAGI. V lost 9 bases and J 3 bases, leaving 12 bases between the germline ends. CDR3 loop: CASTGSFNQPQHF. The CDR3 coding sequence is TGTGCCAGTACAGGGTCCTTCAATCAGCCCCAGCATTTT.

This chain connects TRBV3-1 (or the pseudogene TRBV3-2) to TRBJ2-7; D not resolved. CDR1 and CDR2 from the germline V gene are LGHDT and YNNKEL (reference sequence). The V and J ends lost 4 bases and 0 bases respectively, with 19 bases between them. The CDR3 runs to 17 residues. The CDR3 DNA reads TGTGCCAGCAGCCCCCAGGACCTACCTCCGGGCTCCTACGAGCAGTACTTC. This sequence encodes CASSPQDLPPGSYEQYF.

The rearrangement links TRBV5-1 to TRBJ1-4, with 7 bases lining up with TRBD1. The CDR3 has 15 amino acids. Trimming removed 6 bases from V and 5 bases from J; junction bases left unmatched: 10. Germline loops: CDR1 SGHRS, CDR2 YFSETQ. In DNA form, the CDR3 reads TGCGCCAGCACCCCCAGGGGGACAAGGAATGAAAAACTGTTTTTT. It codes for CASTPRGTRNEKLFF.

The chain has TRBV11-3 and TRBJ2-2, with D perhaps matching TRBD1 (6 bases). This CDR3 has 15 residues. Germline CDR1 reads SGHNT; CDR2 reads YENEEA. Trimming cost V 1 base and J 8 bases, with 14 bases left between them. CDR3 nucleotide sequence: TGTGCCAGCAGCTTAGCTGCCACAGGGTCTGGGGAGCTGTTTTTT. Protein sequence: CASSLAATGSGELFF.

The chain employs TRBV19 and TRBJ2-2; TRBD2 aligns across 9 bases. This CDR3 is 16 amino acids long. Trimming removed 7 bases from V and 4 bases from J; junction bases left unmatched: 10. CDR1 LNHDA and CDR2 SQIVND come from the germline V gene (reference sequence). Here the CDR3 DNA reads TGTGCCAGTACCCCGATAGCGGGAGCGGGCACCGGGGAGCTGTTTTTT. This sequence encodes CASTPIAGAGTGELFF.

A single count supports this clone. The genes are TRBV2 and TRBJ1-1; no clear D gene. Germline loops: CDR1 SNHLY, CDR2 FYNNEI. The CDR3 sequence is 14 residues long. Deletions cut 4 bases from V and 1 base from J, with 10 bases between. The CDR3 DNA reads TGTGCCAGCAGTGCTTCAGAGACGAACACTGAAGCTTTCTTT. As protein: CASSASETNTEAFF. The whole variable domain, filled in from reference TRBV2 and TRBJ1-1, reads EPEVTQTPSHQVTQMGQEVILRCVPISNHLYFYWYRQILGQKVEFLVSFYNNEISEKSEIFDDQFSVERPDGSNFTLKIRSTKLEDSAMYFCASSASETNTEAFFGQGTRLTVV.

This chain connects TRBV18 to TRBJ1-5; TRBD1 might be the D (6 bases). Looked up from germline, CDR1 is KGHSH and CDR2 is LQKENI. V lost 3 bases, J lost 4 bases, and 16 bases lay in between. The CDR3 is 16 residues long. This chain's CDR3 is CASSPTGPGGNQPQHF. The CDR3 DNA reads as TGTGCCAGCTCACCGACAGGACCCGGGGGAAATCAGCCCCAGCATTTT.

This chain joins TRBV24-1 and TRBJ2-1; 14 bases map to TRBD2. J was trimmed by 8 bases and V by 9 bases; bases with no gene match: 2. In germline, CDR1 is KGHDR, CDR2 SFDVKD. The CDR3 spans 13 residues. CDR3 amino acids: CATLTSGGDEQFF. The CDR3 coding sequence is TGTGCCACCCTGACTAGCGGGGGGGATGAGCAGTTCTTC.

The chain combines TRBV27 with TRBJ1-1, with D hard to call. The V end lost 7 bases, the J end lost 1 base, and 19 bases lay between the germline ends. The CDR3 totals 16 residues. From germline, CDR1 is MNHEY and CDR2 SMNVEV (reference sequence). The CDR3 DNA reads TGTGCCAGCATCCTAACGGGAACTTTTGGGAACACTGAAGCTTTCTTT. Protein: CASILTGTFGNTEAFF.

The chain is built from TRBV27 and TRBJ2-3; TRBD2 aligns across 7 bases. V lost 3 bases to trimming and J lost 1 base; unmatched junction nucleotides: 10. The CDR3 totals 17 residues. CDR1 is MNHEY, CDR2 SMNVEV, per germline (reference sequence). CDR3 in DNA: TGTGCCAGCAGTTTCTCGCCTTTGGGGGGGGGCACAGATACGCAGTATTTT. Encoded protein: CASSFSPLGGGTDTQYF.

This clone was found once. The genes are TRBV7-2 and TRBJ2-5; perhaps TRBD1 as D (5 bases). Germline CDR1 SGHTA, CDR2 FQGNSA. This CDR3 is 16 amino acids long. V lost 4 bases, J lost 1 base, and 16 bases lay in between. The CDR3 DNA sequence: TGTGCCAGCAGCTACTCATTTTCCCAGGGCCAAGAGACCCAGTACTTC. Protein product: CASSYSFSQGQETQYF.

The rearrangement joins TRBV7-9 to TRBJ2-3; unclear D gene. This CDR3 spans 10 amino acids. CDR1 and CDR2 from the germline V gene are SEHNR and FQNEAQ (reference sequence). The V gene lost 1 base and the J gene lost 7 bases, with 0 bases spanning the gap. CDR3: CASSLDTQYF. CDR3 coding DNA: TGTGCCAGCAGCTTAGATACGCAGTATTTT.

The chain employs TRBV6-2 or TRBV6-3 and TRBJ1-2, with a possible D match to TRBD1 (5 bases). Per the germline V gene, CDR1 is MNHEY and CDR2 is SVGEGT. The V and J ends lost 2 bases and 4 bases respectively, with 17 bases between them. The CDR3 consists of 16 residues. CDR3 nucleotide sequence: TGTGCCAGCAGTTACGGTCTGCAGGGACGCTCCTATGGCTACACCTTC. This encodes CASSYGLQGRSYGYTF.

The rearrangement uses TRBV12-5 and TRBJ2-7; TRBD1 agrees at 11 bases. Trimming removed 1 base from V and 5 bases from J; junction bases left unmatched: 4. The V gene's germline CDR1 is LGHNT and CDR2 FRNRAP. This CDR3 comprises 15 residues. The DNA of the CDR3 is TGTGCTAGTGGTTTGGGGACAGGGGGCTTCCACGAGCAGTACTTC. Translating it yields CASGLGTGGFHEQYF.

J is TRBJ2-7 and V is TRBV7-3, with D possibly TRBD2 on 5 matching bases. Germline V gene data show CDR1 as SGHTA and CDR2 as FQGTGA. Trimming cost V 3 bases and J 0 bases, with 6 bases left between them. The CDR3 is made up of 13 amino acids. CDR3: CASSFGLSYEQYF. The CDR3 DNA follows: TGTGCCAGCAGCTTTGGACTCTCCTACGAGCAGTACTTC.

V usage is TRBV28 and J usage is TRBJ2-7; D gene unclear. CDR1 is MDHEN, CDR2 SYDVKM, per germline. V gave up 4 bases and J gave up 5 bases, with 12 bases separating them. There are 13 residues in the CDR3. CDR3 DNA sequence: TGTGCCAGCAGTTCTATTGTCCTCAACGAGCAGTACTTC. The encoded protein is CASSSIVLNEQYF.

This rearrangement joins TRBV5-1 to TRBJ1-5; D unclear. V was cut by 0 bases and J by 4 bases, with 5 bases left in between. CDR3 size: 13 residues. CDR1 SGHRS and CDR2 YFSETQ come from the germline V gene. DNA of the CDR3: TGCGCCAGCAGCTTGGACGGGAATCAGCCCCAGCATTTT. Amino acids: CASSLDGNQPQHF.

V gene TRBV19 combines with J gene TRBJ2-7; unclear D gene. Per germline, CDR1 LNHDA and CDR2 SQIVND (reference sequence). V lost 2 bases and J lost 4, with 9 bases in between. The CDR3 length is 13 residues. CDR3 nucleotides: TGTGCCAGTAGTATACAGGAAGGATACGAGCAGTACTTC. Translation: CASSIQEGYEQYF.

V and J are TRBV19 and TRBJ1-1; D possibly corresponds to TRBD1 (5 bases). The CDR3 is made up of 12 amino acids. In germline, CDR1 is LNHDA, CDR2 SQIVND (reference sequence). Trimming took 10 bases from V and 6 from J, leaving 15 bases between them. CDR3: CATEGWGAEAFF. The CDR3 DNA is TGTGCCACCGAGGGGTGGGGAGCTGAAGCTTTCTTT.

The chain joins TRBV3-1 (or the pseudogene TRBV3-2) to TRBJ1-5; 7 bases map to TRBD1. J lost 1 base, V lost 5 bases, and 5 bases had no gene match. There are 15 residues in the CDR3. CDR1 is LGHDT, CDR2 YNNKEL, per germline (reference sequence). CDR3 sequence: CASSARGGSNQPQHF. For the CDR3, the DNA is TGTGCCAGCAGCGCCAGGGGGGGAAGCAATCAGCCCCAGCATTTT.

The sample holds a few counts of this clone. J is TRBJ1-2 and V is TRBV7-8, with D unclear. CDR1 and CDR2 from the germline V gene are SGHVS and FQNEAQ. The germline V and J ends were trimmed by 1 base and 3 bases, with 6 bases remaining between them. The CDR3 consists of 13 residues. CDR3: CASSLGDYYGYTF. The CDR3 nucleotides read TGTGCCAGCAGCTTAGGGGATTACTATGGCTACACCTTC.

The V gene is TRBV4-3, the J gene TRBJ2-2; D might be TRBD1 (5 bases). This CDR3 region has 16 residues. V was shortened by 1 base and J by 1 base, with 10 bases between the two germline ends. From germline, CDR1 is LGHNA and CDR2 YSLEER. CDR3 residues: CASSQGGIKNTGELFF. CDR3 nucleotide sequence: TGCGCCAGCAGCCAAGGGGGCATCAAGAACACCGGGGAGCTGTTTTTT.

The V call is TRBV28, the J call TRBJ2-4; TRBD1 aligns across 8 bases. Germline V gene lookup returns CDR1 MDHEN and CDR2 SYDVKM. This CDR3 comprises 12 residues. With 5 bases clipped from V and 13 bases from J, the junction kept 7 bases outside the gene matches. The CDR3 DNA sequence: TGTGCCAGCAGTCTACAGGGGGAGTCCCAGTACTTC. Translating it yields CASSLQGESQYF.